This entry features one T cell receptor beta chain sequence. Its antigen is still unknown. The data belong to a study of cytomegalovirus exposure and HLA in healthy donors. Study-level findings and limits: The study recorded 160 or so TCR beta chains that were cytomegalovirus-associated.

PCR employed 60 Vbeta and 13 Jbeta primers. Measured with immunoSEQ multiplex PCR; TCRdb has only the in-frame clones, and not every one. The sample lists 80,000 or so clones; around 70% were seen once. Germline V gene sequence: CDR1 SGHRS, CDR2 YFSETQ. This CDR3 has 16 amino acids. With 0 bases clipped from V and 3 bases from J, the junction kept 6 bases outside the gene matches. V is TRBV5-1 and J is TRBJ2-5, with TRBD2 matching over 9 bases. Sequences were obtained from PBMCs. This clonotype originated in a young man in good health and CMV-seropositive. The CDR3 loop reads CASSLDAAGGEETQYF. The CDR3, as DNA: TGCGCCAGCAGCTTGGATGCGGCGGGGGGGGAAGAGACCCAGTACTTC.